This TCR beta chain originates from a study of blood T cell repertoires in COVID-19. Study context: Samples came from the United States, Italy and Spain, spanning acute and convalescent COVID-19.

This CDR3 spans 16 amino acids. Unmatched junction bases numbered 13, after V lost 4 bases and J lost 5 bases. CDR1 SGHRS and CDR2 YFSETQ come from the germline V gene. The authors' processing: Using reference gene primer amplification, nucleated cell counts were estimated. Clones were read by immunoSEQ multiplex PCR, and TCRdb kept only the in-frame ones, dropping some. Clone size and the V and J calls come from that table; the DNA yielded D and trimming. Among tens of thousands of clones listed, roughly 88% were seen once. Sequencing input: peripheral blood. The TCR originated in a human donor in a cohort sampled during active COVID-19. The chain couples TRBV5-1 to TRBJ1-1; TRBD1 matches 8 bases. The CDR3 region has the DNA TGCGCCAGCAGCGTCCAATTGCAGGGGGCGCGGACTGAAGCTTTCTTT. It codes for CASSVQLQGARTEAFF.